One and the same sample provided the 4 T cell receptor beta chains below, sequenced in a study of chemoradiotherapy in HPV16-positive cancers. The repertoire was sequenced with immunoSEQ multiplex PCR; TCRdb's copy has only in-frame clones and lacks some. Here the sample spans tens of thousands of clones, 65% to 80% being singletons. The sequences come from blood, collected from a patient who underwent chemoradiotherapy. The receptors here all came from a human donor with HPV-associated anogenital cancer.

The CDR3 region is CASSFGAGFDIETQYF. The CDR3 region has the DNA TGTGCCAGCAGCTTTGGCGCAGGATTCGATATCGAGACCCAGTACTTC. The chain recombines TRBV7-9 with TRBJ2-5; D remains unclear. CDR3 size: 16 residues. Between the trimmed V and J ends, which lost 3 bases and 5 bases, there was a span of 19 bases. Germline V gives CDR1 SEHNR, CDR2 FQNEAQ (reference sequence).

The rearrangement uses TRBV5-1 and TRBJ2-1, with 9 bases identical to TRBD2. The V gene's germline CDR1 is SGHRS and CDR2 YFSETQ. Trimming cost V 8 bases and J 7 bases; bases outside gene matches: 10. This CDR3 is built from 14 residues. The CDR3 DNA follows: TGCGCCAGTCAGTTAGCGGGGGCAGGGAATGAGCAGTTCTTC. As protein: CASQLAGAGNEQFF.

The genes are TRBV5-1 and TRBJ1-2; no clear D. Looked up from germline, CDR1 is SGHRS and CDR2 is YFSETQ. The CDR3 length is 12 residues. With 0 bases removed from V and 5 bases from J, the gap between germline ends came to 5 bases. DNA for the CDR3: TGCGCCAGCAGCTTGGAGGATTATGGCTACACCTTC. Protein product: CASSLEDYGYTF.

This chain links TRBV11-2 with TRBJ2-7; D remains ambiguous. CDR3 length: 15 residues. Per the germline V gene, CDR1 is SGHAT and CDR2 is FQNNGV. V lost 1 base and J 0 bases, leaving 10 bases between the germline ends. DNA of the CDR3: TGTGCCAGCAGCTTAGGGCCATCAAGCTCCTACGAGCAGTACTTC. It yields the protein CASSLGPSSSYEQYF.